Presented here are 9 T cell receptor beta chains from one specimen sequenced in a study of blood T cell repertoires in COVID-19. Produced via immunoSEQ multiplex PCR; TCRdb's table is partial and in-frame only. The sample includes 100,000 to 120,000 clones, roughly 85% of them seen just once. The sequencing sample was made of peripheral blood. These receptors were taken from a human donor in a cohort sampled during active COVID-19.

This rearrangement joins TRBV5-4 to TRBJ2-5; 9 positions match TRBD2. CDR3 length: 14 amino acids. Germline values: CDR1 SGHNT, CDR2 YYREEE (reference sequence). After removal of 4 bases from V and 5 bases from J, the junction contained 6 bases not matched to a gene. CDR3 sequence: CASSLRREGETQYF. DNA for the CDR3: TGTGCCAGCAGCCTCCGGCGGGAGGGGGAGACCCAGTACTTC.

This clone showed up just once. This chain links TRBV24-1 with TRBJ2-7; 7 bases map to TRBD2. Losses at the gene ends were 5 bases for V and 2 bases for J; bases not matched to a gene: 5. The CDR3 is made up of 14 amino acids. From germline, CDR1 is KGHDR and CDR2 SFDVKD. The CDR3 loop is CATSVGREAYEQYF. CDR3 DNA: TGTGCCACCAGTGTGGGACGGGAGGCCTACGAGCAGTACTTC.

The chain is built from TRBV6-5 and TRBJ2-5, with D perhaps TRBD1 (6 bases). The CDR3 sequence is 15 residues long. Germline V gene lookup returns CDR1 MNHEY and CDR2 SVGAGI. Trimming cost V 0 bases and J 5 bases, with 13 bases left between them. CDR3 DNA sequence: TGTGCCAGCAGTTACTCAGGAGGACAGAGGGAGACCCAGTACTTC. Amino acid sequence: CASSYSGGQRETQYF.

The chain joins TRBV10-3 to TRBJ2-1; a possible D gene is TRBD2 (6 bases). Trimming shortened V by 1 base and J by 3 bases, and 10 bases separated the two germline ends. The length of the CDR3 is 15 residues. The germline V gene has CDR1 ENHRY and CDR2 SYGVKD. The chain's CDR3 is CAISEWAGSYNEQFF. CDR3 DNA: TGTGCCATCAGTGAGTGGGCGGGGAGCTACAATGAGCAGTTCTTC.

The genes are TRBV6-6 and TRBJ1-4; a possible D gene is TRBD1 (6 bases). Trimming left V 2 bases short and J 8 bases short, with 15 bases between. Germline assignment: CDR1 MNHNY and CDR2 SVGAGI (reference sequence). The length of the CDR3 is 15 residues. The CDR3 spells CASSYPQGTQEKLFF. The DNA of the CDR3 is TGTGCCAGCAGTTACCCACAGGGAACCCAAGAAAAACTGTTTTTT.

The rearrangement uses TRBV29-1 and TRBJ2-2; 11 bases map to TRBD2. V gave up 1 base and J gave up 3 bases; unmatched junction bases: 7. Germline V gene data show CDR1 as SQVTM and CDR2 as ANQGSEA. This CDR3 is built from 17 residues. CDR3 coding DNA: TGCAGCGTTGAAGGCATAGCGGGAGGGCCCGACACCGGGGAGCTGTTTTTT. Its protein is CSVEGIAGGPDTGELFF.

The chain combines TRBV9 with TRBJ2-1; tentative D call: TRBD1 (6 bases). This CDR3 has 15 amino acids. Trimming removed 3 bases from V and 2 bases from J, with 12 bases in between. CDR1 is SGDLS and CDR2 is YYNGEE in the germline V gene. The CDR3 DNA reads TGTGCCAGCAGCGCAATACAGGGAACCTACAATGAGCAGTTCTTC. Translated, it gives CASSAIQGTYNEQFF.

This chain links TRBV6-6 with TRBJ1-4; no clear D. Between the trimmed V and J ends, which lost 5 bases and 0 bases, there was a span of 10 bases. Germline-derived CDR1 and CDR2 are MNHNY and SVGAGI (reference sequence). The CDR3 covers 15 residues. CDR3 sequence: CASSPWLATNEKLFF. CDR3 nucleotides: TGTGCCAGCAGTCCCTGGCTGGCAACTAATGAAAAACTGTTTTTT.

The chain recombines TRBV30 with TRBJ2-1, with D perhaps matching TRBD1 (6 bases). Germline loops: CDR1 GTSNPN, CDR2 SVGIG (reference sequence). This CDR3 is built from 14 residues. The germline V and J ends were trimmed by 2 bases and 4 bases, with 12 bases remaining between them. CDR3 region: CAWSPRGSYNEQFF. CDR3 bases: TGTGCCTGGAGTCCTAGGGGGAGTTACAATGAGCAGTTCTTC.